This is a list of T cell receptor beta chains from one sample in a study of Ad26.COV2.S vaccination and SARS-CoV-2 variants. Generated by immunoSEQ multiplex PCR, the TCRdb table keeps only in-frame clones and is missing some. There are about 460,000 clones in the sample; roughly nine tenths occur only once, and 1.7% lies in the top ten. The specimen comprised peripheral blood, sampled in a trial of Ad26.COV2.S vaccine versus placebo. Receptor source: a person aged 18-65 years who received the Ad26.COV2.S COVID-19 vaccine or a placebo. CDR3s include the opening cysteine and the closing phenylalanine or tryptophan. The order of the fields is CDR3 DNA, CDR3 protein, V gene, J gene, clone size, D gene. D genes are given only for firm matches. The size of a clone is reported for some rows only, either as once, few or many, or as a class for expanded clones.

TGTGCCAGCAGCTCCAGCAGCAGAGCTAACTATGGCTACACCTTC	CASSSSSRANYGYTF	TRBV9	TRBJ1-2	.	.
TGTGCCTGGGGGGCTATTGAAGCTTTCTTT	CAWGAIEAFF	TRBV30	TRBJ1-1	.	.
TGTGCCAGCAGCTTATTTCAGGGGGCGGATGGCTACACCTTC	CASSLFQGADGYTF	TRBV7-6	TRBJ1-2	once	TRBD1
TGTGCCAGCAGCTACCGGGAAGGGCGGGATGGCTACACCTTC	CASSYREGRDGYTF	TRBV7-9	TRBJ1-2	.	.
TGTGCCTGGAGTACCGGACGGATCAACACTGAAGCTTTCTTT	CAWSTGRINTEAFF	TRBV30	TRBJ1-1	.	.
TGTGCCAGCAGTTTATCAGCAGGATACGAGCAGTACTTC	CASSLSAGYEQYF	TRBV27	TRBJ2-7	.	.
TGTGCCAGCTCACCACATAAGGGCCCCGACACTGAAGCTTTCTTT	CASSPHKGPDTEAFF	TRBV18	TRBJ1-1	few	.
TGTGCCAGCAGCCCCGGACGCCTAGGCAATGAGCAGTTCTTC	CASSPGRLGNEQFF	TRBV3-1/TRBV3-2	TRBJ2-1	.	.
TGTGCCAGCAGCTTAGCGGCCAGCGGGGTCTCCTACGAGCAGTACTTC	CASSLAASGVSYEQYF	TRBV7-9	TRBJ2-7	.	TRBD2
TGTGCCAGCAATCAAGAGGGGACTAGCGGGAGTGGGGAGACCCAGTACTTC	CASNQEGTSGSGETQYF	TRBV2	TRBJ2-5	.	TRBD2
TGTGCCAGCAGCCTCGGGACAGGAGTAGCCAAAAACATTCAGTACTTC	CASSLGTGVAKNIQYF	TRBV2	TRBJ2-4	.	TRBD1
TGCGCCAGCAGCTCCACCACGGGACAGGGCACAGATACGCAGTATTTT	CASSSTTGQGTDTQYF	TRBV5-1	TRBJ2-3	few	TRBD1
TGTGCCAGCAGCCGTGATGACAGGGTTTACACTGAAGCTTTCTTT	CASSRDDRVYTEAFF	TRBV14	TRBJ1-1	.	TRBD1
TGTGCCAGCAGCCAAGCAGGGGCGCCCTTTCGAGCTTTCTTT	CASSQAGAPFRAFF	TRBV3-1/TRBV3-2	TRBJ1-1	.	.
TGTGCCATCAGTAGGGCTTATTCGAACACCGGGGAGCTGTTTTTT	CAISRAYSNTGELFF	TRBV10-3	TRBJ2-2	.	.
TGTGCCAGTAGTTTGCGTGCGGCAGATACGCAGTATTTT	CASSLRAADTQYF	TRBV19	TRBJ2-3	.	.
TGTGCCAGCAGCCCCCGGGACAGGGCCTACGAGCAGTACTTC	CASSPRDRAYEQYF	TRBV9	TRBJ2-7	once	TRBD1
TGTGCCAGCAGTCAAACCGGGACAGGAGGAGAGACCCAGTACTTC	CASSQTGTGGETQYF	TRBV7-6	TRBJ2-5	.	TRBD1
TGTGCCAGCAGCAAGCCCCCGGGACAGGGGAAGGCACCCCTCCACTTT	CASSKPPGQGKAPLHF	TRBV5-6	TRBJ1-6	.	TRBD1
TGTGCCAGCAGTTTAGGGACTAGCGGGACGAGCACAGATACGCAGTATTTT	CASSLGTSGTSTDTQYF	TRBV27	TRBJ2-3	.	TRBD2
TGCGCCAGCAGCCAAGTCCTATTGGGGGATGAGCAGTTCTTC	CASSQVLLGDEQFF	TRBV4-1	TRBJ2-1	.	.
TGTGCCAGCAGCTTACCCCCAGACAGTGCGGAGACCCAGTACTTC	CASSLPPDSAETQYF	TRBV7-8	TRBJ2-5	.	.